The 4 T cell receptor beta chains below come from one sample, sequenced in a study of blood T cell repertoires in COVID-19. Produced via immunoSEQ multiplex PCR; TCRdb's table is partial and in-frame only. The data hold 200,000 to 300,000 clones, with approximately 86% observed a single time. Sequenced input: peripheral blood. The receptors were gathered from a man aged 30 to 39 with active or convalescent COVID-19.

The rearrangement joins TRBV6-6 to TRBJ2-1; possible D gene TRBD1, 7 bases. Germline V gives CDR1 MNHNY, CDR2 SVGAGI (reference sequence). V gave up 3 bases and J gave up 2 bases, with 11 bases separating them. This CDR3 has 15 residues. This CDR3 is CASSYAGQTYNEQFF. CDR3 DNA sequence: TGTGCCAGCAGTTATGCGGGACAGACCTACAATGAGCAGTTCTTC.

The chain links TRBV5-1 to TRBJ1-1; 7 bases map to TRBD1. The CDR3 has 15 amino acids. The germline gives CDR1 SGHRS, CDR2 YFSETQ. J lost 4 bases, V lost 0 bases, and 6 bases had no gene match. DNA for the CDR3: TGCGCCAGCAGCTTGGATGGGGACAGTTTCACTGAAGCTTTCTTT. Residues: CASSLDGDSFTEAFF. The whole variable domain, remainder taken from reference TRBV5-1 and TRBJ1-1, is KAGVTQTPRYLIKTRGQQVTLSCSPISGHRSVSWYQQTPGQGLQFLFEYFSETQRNKGNFPGRFSGRQFSNSRSEMNVSTLELGDSALYLCASSLDGDSFTEAFFGQGTRLTVV.

The gene calls are TRBV10-2 and TRBJ1-3, with TRBD1 as a possible D gene (6 bases). The CDR3 is 13 residues long. The V end lost 4 bases, the J end lost 2 bases, and 6 bases lay between the germline ends. Germline V lookup: CDR1 WSHSY, CDR2 SAAADI. The DNA for the CDR3 is TGCGCCAGCAGTGGGACAGCTGGAAACACCATATATTTT. It translates to CASSGTAGNTIYF.

The chain has TRBV4-2 and TRBJ1-6, with unresolved D. This CDR3 has 13 amino acids. CDR1 and CDR2 (germline): LGHNA, YNFKEQ. The V end lost 4 bases, the J end lost 9 bases, and 10 bases lay between the germline ends. The CDR3 protein is CASSPIVGSPLHF. The CDR3 bases are TGTGCCAGCAGCCCGATAGTCGGTTCACCCCTCCACTTT.